This TCR beta chain was observed in a study of cytomegalovirus exposure and HLA in healthy donors. Findings and limits, study-wide: Over 150 TCR beta chains were listed as cytomegalovirus-associated. In a later analysis, a missense DCLRE1C variant was linked to TCR beta V- and J-gene trimming. A later analysis reportedly found fewer N-insertions in an Asian-associated ancestry cluster than the roughly 670-donor mean. Within an earlier analysis, most TCR beta V segments proved productive either about 87% or about 30% of the time.

This CDR3 has 14 amino acids. V trimming: 5 bases; J trimming: 0 bases; junction bases outside the gene matches: 3. CDR1 and CDR2 from the germline V gene are LNHDA and SQIVND (reference sequence). Points on this clone: Antigen specificity is unknown.

The PCR used 60 Vbeta and 13 Jbeta primers. The protocol was immunoSEQ multiplex PCR, while the TCRdb copy is restricted to in-frame clones and leaves out a portion. Of around 78,000 clones listed, approximately 88% are singletons. This TCR was recovered from a woman aged 45-60 years in good health and CMV-seronegative. The chain is built from TRBV19 and TRBJ2-7, with TRBD2 matching 8 bases. Sequencing was performed on PBMCs. In DNA form, the CDR3 reads TGTGCCAGTAGTCAGCGGGAGAACTCCTACGAGCAGTACTTC. Translating it yields CASSQRENSYEQYF.